A single T cell receptor (beta chain) is shown here with its context. Its target is not known. The data stem from a study of CD8+ T cells in alopecia areata. Notes on the study in general: Many expanded lesional clones stayed in scalp and blood while on tofacitinib.

The treatment was: oral pan-JAK inhibitor, 5-10 mg twice daily. Sequencing relied on a cDNA template that was reverse transcribed from extracted RNA. Measured with immunoSEQ multiplex PCR; TCRdb has only the in-frame clones, and not every one. The repertoire consists of under 300,000 clones, with roughly 63% occurring once and the leading ten covering around 0.84%. The starting material was CD4+ T cells sorted from blood, obtained around week 53, from a patient treated with tofacitinib. The TCR originated in a human donor with alopecia areata.

In DNA form, the CDR3 reads TGTGCCAGTAGTCAAGACGACAGGTTTCTGATCTCTGGGGCCAACGTCCTGACTTTC. This codes for CASSQDDRFLISGANVLTF. This chain links TRBV19 with TRBJ2-6; possibly TRBD1 for D (6 bases). Germline V gene data show CDR1 as LNHDA and CDR2 as SQIVND (reference sequence). V was pared by 5 bases and J by 0 bases, with 20 bases between. The CDR3 sequence is 19 residues long.